This T cell receptor beta chain was captured by sequencing in a study of shared clonotypes between healthy human individuals. Whole-study findings and limits: Large depth notwithstanding, sorted-subset sequencing proved incomplete by rarefaction.

In germline, CDR1 is MRHNA, CDR2 SNTAGT. V lost 4 bases, J lost 5 bases, and 11 bases lay in between. This CDR3 spans 14 amino acids. Clones were sequenced by immunoSEQ multiplex PCR, and TCRdb holds only the in-frame ones, with some missing. The sample holds 600,000 to 700,000 clones, less than 80% seen once. Donors had no recently reported acute infections or vaccinations and were HIV-negative. Naive CD4+ cells were CD45RA-selected; the remaining cells were memory. A remark on this clone: Antigen unknown.

The clonotype was recovered from a woman in her 30s in good health. The chain couples TRBV6-4 to TRBJ2-2; D call uncertain. The specimen sequenced was memory CD4+ T cells sorted from blood. Documented subset: CD45RA-negative fraction. The CDR3 sequence: CASSAAAKTGELFF. The CDR3 bases are TGTGCCAGCAGTGCCGCTGCCAAGACCGGGGAGCTGTTTTTT.